This record covers a single T cell receptor beta chain. This record comes from a study of technical replicates of blood from a handful of donors. Trimming cost V 4 bases and J 5 bases; bases outside gene matches: 8. Looked up from germline, CDR1 is SGHDN and CDR2 is FVKESK. The CDR3 loop spans 15 amino acids. Data came from immunoSEQ multiplex PCR; TCRdb stores just in-frame clones and leaves some out. The table includes 60,000 to 90,000 clones, 93% detected once. Sequencing was carried out using T cells isolated from PBMCs. This chain joins TRBV14 and TRBJ2-1, with TRBD2 matching 7 bases. This receptor was obtained from a human donor in good health. The CDR3 bases are TGTGCCAGCAGCCCCCCCAGGGAGGGAAACAATGAGCAGTTCTTC. The encoded protein is CASSPPREGNNEQFF.